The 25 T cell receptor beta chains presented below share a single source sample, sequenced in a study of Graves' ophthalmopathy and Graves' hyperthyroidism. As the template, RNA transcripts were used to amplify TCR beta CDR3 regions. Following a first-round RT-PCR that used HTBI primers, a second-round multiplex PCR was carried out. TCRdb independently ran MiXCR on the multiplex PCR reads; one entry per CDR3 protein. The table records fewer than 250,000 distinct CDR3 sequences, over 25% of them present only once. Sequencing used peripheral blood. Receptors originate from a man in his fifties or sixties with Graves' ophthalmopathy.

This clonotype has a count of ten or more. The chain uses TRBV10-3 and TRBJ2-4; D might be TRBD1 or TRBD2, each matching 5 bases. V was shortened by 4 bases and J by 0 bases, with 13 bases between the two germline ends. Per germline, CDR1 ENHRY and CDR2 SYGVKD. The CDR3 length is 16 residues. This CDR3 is CAISGGDLIAKNIQYF. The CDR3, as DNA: TGTGCCATCAGTGGAGGGGACCTAATAGCCAAAAACATTCAGTACTTC.

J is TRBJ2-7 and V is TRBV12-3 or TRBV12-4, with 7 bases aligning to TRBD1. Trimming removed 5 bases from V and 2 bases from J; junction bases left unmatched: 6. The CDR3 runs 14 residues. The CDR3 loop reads CASSEGQTTYEQYF. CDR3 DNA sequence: TGTGCCAGCAGTGAGGGACAGACCACCTACGAGCAGTACTTC.

CDR3 sequence reads: CATSIRDRVYHEQYF. The CDR3 DNA reads TGTGCCACCAGCATTCGGGACAGGGTGTACCACGAGCAGTACTTC. The V and J genes are TRBV15 and TRBJ2-7; 9 bases agree with TRBD1. Germline V gives CDR1 LNHNV, CDR2 YYDKDF (reference sequence). The CDR3 totals 15 residues. V shed 4 bases and J 5 bases; nucleotides not matched to a gene: 9.

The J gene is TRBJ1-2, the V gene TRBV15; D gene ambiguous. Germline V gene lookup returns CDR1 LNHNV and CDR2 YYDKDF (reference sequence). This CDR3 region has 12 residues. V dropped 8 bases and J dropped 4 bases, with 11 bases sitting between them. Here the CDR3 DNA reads TGTGCCACCTCCGATGGAATCTATGGCTACACCTTC. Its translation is CATSDGIYGYTF.

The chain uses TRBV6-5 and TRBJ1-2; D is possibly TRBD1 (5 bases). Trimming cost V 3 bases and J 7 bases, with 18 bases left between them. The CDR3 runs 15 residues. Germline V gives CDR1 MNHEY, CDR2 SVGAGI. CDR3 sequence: CASSYSRQGVGGYTF. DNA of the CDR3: TGTGCCAGCAGTTATTCCCGGCAAGGGGTTGGTGGCTACACCTTC.

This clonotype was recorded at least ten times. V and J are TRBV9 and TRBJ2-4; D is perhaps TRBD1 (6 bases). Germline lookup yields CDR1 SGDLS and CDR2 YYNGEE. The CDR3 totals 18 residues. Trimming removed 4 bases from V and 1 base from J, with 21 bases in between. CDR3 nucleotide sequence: TGTGCCAGCAGCCCCTACCTGGACAGTTCTTCCGCCAAAAACATTCAGTACTTC. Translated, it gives CASSPYLDSSSAKNIQYF.

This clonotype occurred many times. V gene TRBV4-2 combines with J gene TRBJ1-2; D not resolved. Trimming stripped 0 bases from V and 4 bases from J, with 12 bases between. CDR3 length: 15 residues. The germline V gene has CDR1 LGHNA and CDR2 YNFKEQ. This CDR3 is CASSQDETSAYGYTF. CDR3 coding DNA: TGTGCCAGCAGCCAAGATGAGACATCCGCCTATGGCTACACCTTC.

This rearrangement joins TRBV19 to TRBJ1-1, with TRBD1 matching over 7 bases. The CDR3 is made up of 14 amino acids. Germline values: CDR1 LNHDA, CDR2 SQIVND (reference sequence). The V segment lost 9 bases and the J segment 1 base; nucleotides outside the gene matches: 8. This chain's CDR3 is CASRPGGSNTEAFF. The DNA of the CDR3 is TGTGCCAGCCGCCCAGGGGGATCGAACACTGAAGCTTTCTTT. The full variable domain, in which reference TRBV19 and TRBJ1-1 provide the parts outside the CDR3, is DGGITQSPKYLFRKEGQNVTLSCEQNLNHDAMYWYRQDPGQGLRLIYYSQIVNDFQKGDIAEGYSVSREKKESFPLTVTSAQKNPTAFYLCASRPGGSNTEAFFGQGTRLTVV.

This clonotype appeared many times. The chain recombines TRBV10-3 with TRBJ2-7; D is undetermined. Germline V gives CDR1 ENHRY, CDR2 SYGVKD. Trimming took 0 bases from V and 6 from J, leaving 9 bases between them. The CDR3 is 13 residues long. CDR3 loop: CAISESGQGEQYF. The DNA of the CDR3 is TGTGCCATCAGTGAGTCGGGTCAAGGCGAGCAGTACTTC.

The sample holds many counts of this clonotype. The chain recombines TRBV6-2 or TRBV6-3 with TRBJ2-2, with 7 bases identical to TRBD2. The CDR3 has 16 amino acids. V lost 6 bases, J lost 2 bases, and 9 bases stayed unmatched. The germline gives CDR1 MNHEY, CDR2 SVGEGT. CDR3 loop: CASRHTTSRNTGELFF. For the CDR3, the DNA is TGTGCCAGCAGGCATACGACTAGCCGCAACACCGGGGAGCTGTTTTTT.

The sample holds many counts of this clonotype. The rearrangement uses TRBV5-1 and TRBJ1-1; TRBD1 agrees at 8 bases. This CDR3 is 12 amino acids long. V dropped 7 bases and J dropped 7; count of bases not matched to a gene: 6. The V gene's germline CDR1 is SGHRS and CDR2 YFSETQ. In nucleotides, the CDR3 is TGCGCCAGCGGACAGGGAGTTAATGAAGCTTTCTTT. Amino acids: CASGQGVNEAFF.

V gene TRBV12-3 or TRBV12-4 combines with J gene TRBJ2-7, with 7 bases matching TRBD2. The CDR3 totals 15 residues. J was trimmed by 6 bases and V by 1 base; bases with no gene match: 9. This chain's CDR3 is CASSLGAGPYSEQYF. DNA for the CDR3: TGTGCCAGCAGTTTAGGAGCGGGGCCATACTCCGAGCAGTACTTC.

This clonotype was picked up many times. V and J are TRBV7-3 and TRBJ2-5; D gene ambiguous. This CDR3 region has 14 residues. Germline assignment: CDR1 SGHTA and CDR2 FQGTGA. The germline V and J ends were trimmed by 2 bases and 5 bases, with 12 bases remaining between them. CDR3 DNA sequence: TGTGCCAGCAGCTTAGCAGTTTCGGACGAGACCCAGTACTTC. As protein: CASSLAVSDETQYF.

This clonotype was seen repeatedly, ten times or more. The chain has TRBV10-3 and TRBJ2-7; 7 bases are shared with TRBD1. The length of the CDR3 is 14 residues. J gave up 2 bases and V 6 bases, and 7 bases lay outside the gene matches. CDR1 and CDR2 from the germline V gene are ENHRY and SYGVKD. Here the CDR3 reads CAIRMTGHPYEQYF. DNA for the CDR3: TGTGCCATCAGGATGACAGGGCACCCCTACGAGCAGTACTTC.

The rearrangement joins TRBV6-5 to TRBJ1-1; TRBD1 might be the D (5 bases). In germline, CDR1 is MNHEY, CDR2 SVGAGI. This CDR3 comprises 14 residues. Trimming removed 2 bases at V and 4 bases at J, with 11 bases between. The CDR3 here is CASSYRGSGTEAFF. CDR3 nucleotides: TGTGCCAGCAGTTACAGGGGTAGCGGCACTGAAGCTTTCTTT.

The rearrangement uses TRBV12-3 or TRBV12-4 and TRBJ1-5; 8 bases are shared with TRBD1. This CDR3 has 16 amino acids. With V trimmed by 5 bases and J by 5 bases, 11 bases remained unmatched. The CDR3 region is CASSPAWGTGDQPQHF. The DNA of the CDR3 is TGTGCCAGCAGTCCGGCGTGGGGGACAGGAGATCAGCCCCAGCATTTT.

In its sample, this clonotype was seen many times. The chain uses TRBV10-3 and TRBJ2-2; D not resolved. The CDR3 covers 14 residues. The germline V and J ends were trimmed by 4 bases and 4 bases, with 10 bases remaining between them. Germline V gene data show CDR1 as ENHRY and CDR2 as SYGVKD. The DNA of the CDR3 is TGTGCCATCAGTGCTTTGGGGTCCACCGGGGAGCTGTTTTTT. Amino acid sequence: CAISALGSTGELFF.

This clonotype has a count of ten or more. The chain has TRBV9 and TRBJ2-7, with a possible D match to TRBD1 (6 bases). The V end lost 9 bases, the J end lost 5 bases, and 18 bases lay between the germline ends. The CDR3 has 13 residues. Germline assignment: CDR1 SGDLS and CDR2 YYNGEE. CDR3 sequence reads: CATLMTGTDEQYF. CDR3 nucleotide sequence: TGTGCCACCTTAATGACAGGTACCGACGAGCAGTACTTC.

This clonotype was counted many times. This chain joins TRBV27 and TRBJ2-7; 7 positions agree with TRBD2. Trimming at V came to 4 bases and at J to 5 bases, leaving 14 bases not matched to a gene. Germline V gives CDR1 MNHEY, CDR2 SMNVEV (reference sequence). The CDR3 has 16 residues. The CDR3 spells CASSSILGLSVHEQYF. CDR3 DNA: TGTGCCAGCAGTTCAATACTGGGACTATCTGTTCACGAGCAGTACTTC.

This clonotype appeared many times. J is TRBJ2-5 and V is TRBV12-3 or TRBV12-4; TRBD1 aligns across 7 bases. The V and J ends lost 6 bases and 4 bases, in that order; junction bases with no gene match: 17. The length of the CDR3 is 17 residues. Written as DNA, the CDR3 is TGTGCCAGCAGCCAAGTGACAGGGACACGGAGCCGAGAGACCCAGTACTTC. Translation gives CASSQVTGTRSRETQYF.

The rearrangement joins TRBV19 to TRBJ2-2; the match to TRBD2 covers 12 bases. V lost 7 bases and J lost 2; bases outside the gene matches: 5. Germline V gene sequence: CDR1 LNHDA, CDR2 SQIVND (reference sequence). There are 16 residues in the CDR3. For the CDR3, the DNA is TGTGCCAGTAACCCTAGCGGGAGGGGAAACACCGGGGAGCTGTTTTTT. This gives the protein CASNPSGRGNTGELFF.

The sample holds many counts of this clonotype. The CDR3 here is CSAREGSGSGSMRQYF. CDR3 nucleotides: TGCAGTGCTAGAGAGGGCTCGGGTAGCGGGTCGATGCGACAGTACTTC. V gene TRBV20-1 combines with J gene TRBJ2-4, with TRBD2 matching over 7 bases. CDR1 DFQATT and CDR2 SNEGSKA come from the germline V gene (reference sequence). This CDR3 has 16 amino acids. Unmatched junction bases numbered 18, after V lost 0 bases and J lost 13 bases.

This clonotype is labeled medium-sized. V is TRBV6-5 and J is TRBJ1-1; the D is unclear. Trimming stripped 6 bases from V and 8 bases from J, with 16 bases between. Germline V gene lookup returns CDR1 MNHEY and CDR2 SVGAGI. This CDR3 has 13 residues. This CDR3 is CASRTTGLKEAFF. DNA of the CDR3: TGTGCCAGCAGGACAACGGGCCTCAAGGAAGCTTTCTTT.

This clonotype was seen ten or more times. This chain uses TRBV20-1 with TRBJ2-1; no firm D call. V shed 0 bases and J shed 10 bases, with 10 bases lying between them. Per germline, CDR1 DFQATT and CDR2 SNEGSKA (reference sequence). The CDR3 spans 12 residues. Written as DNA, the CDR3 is TGCAGTGCTAGAGATTCATTAGGAGAGCAGTTCTTC. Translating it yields CSARDSLGEQFF.

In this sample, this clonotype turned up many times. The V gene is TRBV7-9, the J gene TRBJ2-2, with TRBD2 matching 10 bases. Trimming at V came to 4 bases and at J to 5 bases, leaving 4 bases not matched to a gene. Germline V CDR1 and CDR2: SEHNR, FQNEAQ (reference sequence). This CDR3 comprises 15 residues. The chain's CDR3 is CASSYSGRRTGELFF. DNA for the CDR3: TGTGCCAGCAGCTATAGCGGGAGGCGAACCGGGGAGCTGTTTTTT.